A selection of T cell receptor beta chains follows, all from one sample in a study of T cell responses to AZD1222 COVID-19 vaccine. Only in-frame clones appear in the TCRdb table, and some are missing; sequencing was by immunoSEQ multiplex PCR. In the table there are about 170,000 clones, about 92% of which are singletons. The sample was peripheral blood, taken on day 0 of AZD1222 vaccination. These receptors were collected from an adult in good health. The CDR3 runs from the conserved cysteine through the conserved F or W. The order of the fields is V gene, J gene, CDR3 protein.

v_call: TRBV7-7; j_call: TRBJ2-7; cdr3_aa: CASSPPGQGADEQYF
v_call: TRBV19; j_call: TRBJ1-2; cdr3_aa: CASTPTGTGVRINYGYTF
v_call: TRBV30; j_call: TRBJ1-6; cdr3_aa: CAWSVSGQGSPLHF
v_call: TRBV12-3/TRBV12-4; j_call: TRBJ1-2; cdr3_aa: CASSLMGSYGYTF
v_call: TRBV6-5; j_call: TRBJ2-7; cdr3_aa: CASSLGLASYEQYF
v_call: TRBV10-2; j_call: TRBJ2-7; cdr3_aa: CASSVGQGVSEQYF
v_call: TRBV5-1; j_call: TRBJ1-3; cdr3_aa: CASSLGQAGNTIYF
v_call: TRBV4-2; j_call: TRBJ1-1; cdr3_aa: CASRSANTEAFF
v_call: TRBV2; j_call: TRBJ1-5; cdr3_aa: CASSEVRGREPQHF
v_call: TRBV30; j_call: TRBJ1-2; cdr3_aa: CAWSVYRVGYTF
v_call: TRBV7-9; j_call: TRBJ1-2; cdr3_aa: CASSLLGRNYGYTF
v_call: TRBV15; j_call: TRBJ1-1; cdr3_aa: CATSRDMGEAFF
v_call: TRBV7-8; j_call: TRBJ2-7; cdr3_aa: CASSLLSGNSYEQYF
v_call: TRBV11-2; j_call: TRBJ1-2; cdr3_aa: CASSLELNYGYTF
v_call: TRBV5-8; j_call: TRBJ2-7; cdr3_aa: CASSPTSGIYEQYF
v_call: TRBV14; j_call: TRBJ2-6; cdr3_aa: CASRGGRGDRVNSGANVLTF
v_call: TRBV29-1; j_call: TRBJ2-7; cdr3_aa: CSVETDSEGSYEQYF
v_call: TRBV7-9; j_call: TRBJ2-3; cdr3_aa: CASSPVRTSTDTQYF
v_call: TRBV9; j_call: TRBJ2-7; cdr3_aa: CASSPGTGAYEQYF
v_call: TRBV5-4; j_call: TRBJ2-1; cdr3_aa: CASSATQRERDEQFF
v_call: TRBV6-1; j_call: TRBJ2-7; cdr3_aa: CASSASSGRFDYEQYF
v_call: TRBV5-5; j_call: TRBJ1-1; cdr3_aa: CASSFYGSEAFF
v_call: TRBV11-2; j_call: TRBJ1-2; cdr3_aa: CASSLTGTNNYGYTF
v_call: TRBV6-5; j_call: TRBJ1-1; cdr3_aa: CASSYSAGNTEAFF
v_call: TRBV4-1; j_call: TRBJ1-5; cdr3_aa: CASSQDDQGRNQPQHF
v_call: TRBV2; j_call: TRBJ1-1; cdr3_aa: CATKSGDTEAFF
v_call: TRBV29-1; j_call: TRBJ1-1; cdr3_aa: CSVEYPVRPEAFF
v_call: TRBV5-1; j_call: TRBJ1-1; cdr3_aa: CASSFAGTGGGTEAFF
v_call: TRBV29-1; j_call: TRBJ2-2; cdr3_aa: CSVDRRAGELFF
v_call: TRBV19; j_call: TRBJ1-4; cdr3_aa: CASSITATNEKLFF
v_call: TRBV3-1/TRBV3-2; j_call: TRBJ2-7; cdr3_aa: CASSHGQGSYEQYF
v_call: TRBV30; j_call: TRBJ2-1; cdr3_aa: CAWTSGRKQFF
v_call: TRBV7-8; j_call: TRBJ2-7; cdr3_aa: CASSLAPAGSSYEQYF
v_call: TRBV11-2; j_call: TRBJ2-2; cdr3_aa: CASRRTGVNTGELFF
v_call: TRBV28; j_call: TRBJ1-2; cdr3_aa: CASSPGTVGYTF
v_call: TRBV19; j_call: TRBJ2-5; cdr3_aa: CASSIESTRRKETQYF
v_call: TRBV27; j_call: TRBJ2-3; cdr3_aa: CASSVGTSGTDTQYF
v_call: TRBV29-1; j_call: TRBJ2-1; cdr3_aa: CSAGDEQFF
v_call: TRBV27; j_call: TRBJ2-6; cdr3_aa: CASSLEASGANVLTF